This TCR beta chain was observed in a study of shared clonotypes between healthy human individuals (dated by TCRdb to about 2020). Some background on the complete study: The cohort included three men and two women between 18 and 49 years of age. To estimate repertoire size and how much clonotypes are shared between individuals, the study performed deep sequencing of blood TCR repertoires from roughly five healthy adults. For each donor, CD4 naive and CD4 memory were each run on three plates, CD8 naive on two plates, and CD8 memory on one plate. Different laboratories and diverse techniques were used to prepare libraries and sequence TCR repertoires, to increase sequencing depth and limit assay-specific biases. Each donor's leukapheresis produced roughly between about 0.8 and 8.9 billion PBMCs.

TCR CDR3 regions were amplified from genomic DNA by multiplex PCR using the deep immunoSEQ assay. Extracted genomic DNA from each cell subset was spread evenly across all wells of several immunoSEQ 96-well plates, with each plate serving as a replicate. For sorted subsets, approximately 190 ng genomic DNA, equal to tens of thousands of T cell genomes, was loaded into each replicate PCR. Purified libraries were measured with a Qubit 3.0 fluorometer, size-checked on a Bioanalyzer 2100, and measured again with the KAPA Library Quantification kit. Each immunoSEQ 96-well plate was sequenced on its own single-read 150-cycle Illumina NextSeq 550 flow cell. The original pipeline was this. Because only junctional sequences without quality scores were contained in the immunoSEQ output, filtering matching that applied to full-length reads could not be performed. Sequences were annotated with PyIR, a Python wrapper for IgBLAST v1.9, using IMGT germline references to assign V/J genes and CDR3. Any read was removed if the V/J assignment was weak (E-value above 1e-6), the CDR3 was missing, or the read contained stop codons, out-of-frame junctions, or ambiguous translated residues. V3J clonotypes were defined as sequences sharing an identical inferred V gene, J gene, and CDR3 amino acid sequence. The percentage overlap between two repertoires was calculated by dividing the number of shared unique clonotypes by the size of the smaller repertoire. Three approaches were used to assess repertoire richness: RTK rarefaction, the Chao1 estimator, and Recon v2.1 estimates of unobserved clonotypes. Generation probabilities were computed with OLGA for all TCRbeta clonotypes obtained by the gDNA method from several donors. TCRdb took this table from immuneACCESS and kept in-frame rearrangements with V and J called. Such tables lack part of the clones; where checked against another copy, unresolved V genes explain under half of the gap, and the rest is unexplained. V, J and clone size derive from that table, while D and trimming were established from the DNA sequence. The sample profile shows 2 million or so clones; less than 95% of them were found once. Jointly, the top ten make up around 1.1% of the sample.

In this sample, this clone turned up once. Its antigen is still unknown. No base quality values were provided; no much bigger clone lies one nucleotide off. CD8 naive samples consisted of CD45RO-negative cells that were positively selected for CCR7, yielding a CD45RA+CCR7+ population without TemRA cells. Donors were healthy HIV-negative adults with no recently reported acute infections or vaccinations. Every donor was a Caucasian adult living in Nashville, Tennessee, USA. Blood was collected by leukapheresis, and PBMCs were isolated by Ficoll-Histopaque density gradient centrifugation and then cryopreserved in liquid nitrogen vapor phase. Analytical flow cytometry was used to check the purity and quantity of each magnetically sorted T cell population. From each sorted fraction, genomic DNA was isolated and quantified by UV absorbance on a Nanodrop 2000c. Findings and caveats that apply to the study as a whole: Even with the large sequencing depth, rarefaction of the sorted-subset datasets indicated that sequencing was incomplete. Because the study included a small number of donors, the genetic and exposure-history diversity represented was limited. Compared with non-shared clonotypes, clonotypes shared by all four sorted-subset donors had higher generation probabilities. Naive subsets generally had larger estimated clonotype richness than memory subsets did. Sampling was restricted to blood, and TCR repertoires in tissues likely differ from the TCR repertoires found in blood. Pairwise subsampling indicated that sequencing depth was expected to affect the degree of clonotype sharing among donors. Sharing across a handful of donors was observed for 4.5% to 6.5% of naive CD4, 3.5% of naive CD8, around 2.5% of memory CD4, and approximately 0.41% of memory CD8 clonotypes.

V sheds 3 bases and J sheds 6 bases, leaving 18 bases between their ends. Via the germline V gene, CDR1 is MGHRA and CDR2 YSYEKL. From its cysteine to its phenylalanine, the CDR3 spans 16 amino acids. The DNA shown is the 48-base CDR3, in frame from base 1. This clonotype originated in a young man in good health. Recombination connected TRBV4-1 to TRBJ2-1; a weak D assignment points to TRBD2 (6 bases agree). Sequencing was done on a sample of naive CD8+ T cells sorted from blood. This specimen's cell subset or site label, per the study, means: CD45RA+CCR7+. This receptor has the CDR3 CASSQASGTGVNEQFF. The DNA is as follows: TGCGCCAGCAGCCAGGCATCCGGGACGGGGGTCAATGAGCAGTTCTTC.